A selection of T cell receptor beta chains follows, all from one sample in a study of PD-1 blockade in classical Hodgkin lymphoma. Measured with immunoSEQ multiplex PCR; TCRdb has only the in-frame clones, and not every one. The profile shows around 99,000 clones, roughly 80% of them singletons. The sequencing used peripheral blood mononuclear cells (PBMCs), collected before the second cycle of nivolumab. These receptor sequences come from a human donor with classical Hodgkin lymphoma. Both conserved end residues are part of each CDR3. D genes are given only for firm matches. Only part of the rows carry a size: once, few, many, or a class if the clone is expanded.

CASTPVGFANTGELFF,TGTGCCAGTACCCCGGTGGGTTTTGCGAACACCGGGGAGCTGTTTTTT,TRBV19,-,-,TRBJ2-2
CASSLTPAAGGPRFF,TGTGCCAGCAGCTTAACCCCGGCAGCGGGAGGGCCCCGGTTCTTC,TRBV11-2,few,TRBD2,TRBJ2-1
CASSVGSGTSTDTQYF,TGTGCCAGCAGCGTAGGAAGCGGGACTAGCACAGATACGCAGTATTTT,TRBV9,-,TRBD2,TRBJ2-3
CASSQDAVAGRSYEQYF,TGCGCCAGCAGCCAAGATGCGGTAGCGGGTCGCTCCTACGAGCAGTACTTC,TRBV4-1,-,TRBD2,TRBJ2-7
CASSQDLSTPREQYF,TGCGCCAGCAGCCAAGATCTCTCGACCCCCCGGGAGCAGTACTTC,TRBV4-3,-,-,TRBJ2-7
CASSPDRGREQYF,TGTGCCAGCTCACCGGACAGGGGACGGGAGCAGTACTTC,TRBV18,-,TRBD1,TRBJ2-7
CASSLGWTGAYEQYF,TGTGCCAGCAGCTTAGGGTGGACAGGGGCCTACGAGCAGTACTTC,TRBV11-2,-,TRBD1,TRBJ2-7
CASSLGQFF,TGTGCCAGCAGCCTCGGGCAGTTCTTC,TRBV7-9,-,-,TRBJ2-1
CASSWGLADYNEQFF,TGTGCCAGCAGCTGGGGACTAGCGGACTACAATGAGCAGTTCTTC,TRBV7-2,-,TRBD2,TRBJ2-1
CASSRWEDETQYF,TGTGCCAGTAGTAGGTGGGAAGACGAGACCCAGTACTTC,TRBV19,-,-,TRBJ2-5
CASRNFDIGNQPQHF,TGTGCCAGTAGGAACTTCGACATCGGGAATCAGCCCCAGCATTTT,TRBV19,-,-,TRBJ1-5
CASSLGYQETQYF,TGTGCCAGCAGCTTAGGATACCAAGAGACCCAGTACTTC,TRBV11-2,-,-,TRBJ2-5
CASSTARGSRETQYF,TGTGCCAGCAGTACCGCTCGGGGTTCACGGGAGACCCAGTACTTC,TRBV28,-,-,TRBJ2-5
CASSLGSPSTDTQYF,TGTGCCAGCAGCTTGGGCAGTCCTAGCACAGATACGCAGTATTTT,TRBV7-3,-,-,TRBJ2-3